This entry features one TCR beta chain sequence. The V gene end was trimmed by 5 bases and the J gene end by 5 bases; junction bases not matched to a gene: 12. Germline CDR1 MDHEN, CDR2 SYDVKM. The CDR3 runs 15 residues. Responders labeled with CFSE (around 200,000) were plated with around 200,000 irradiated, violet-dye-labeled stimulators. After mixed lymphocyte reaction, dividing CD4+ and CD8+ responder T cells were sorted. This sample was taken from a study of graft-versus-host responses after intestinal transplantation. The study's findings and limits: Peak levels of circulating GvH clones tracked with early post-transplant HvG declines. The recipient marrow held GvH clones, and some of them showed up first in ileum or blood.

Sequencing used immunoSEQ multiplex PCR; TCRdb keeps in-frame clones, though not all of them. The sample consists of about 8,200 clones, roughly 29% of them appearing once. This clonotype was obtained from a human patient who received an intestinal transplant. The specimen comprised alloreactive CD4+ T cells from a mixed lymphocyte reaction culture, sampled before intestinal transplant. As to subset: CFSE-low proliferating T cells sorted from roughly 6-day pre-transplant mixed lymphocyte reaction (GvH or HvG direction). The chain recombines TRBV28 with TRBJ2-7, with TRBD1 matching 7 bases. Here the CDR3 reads CASSTVTGVAHEQYF. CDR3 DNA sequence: TGTGCCAGCAGTACTGTAACAGGGGTTGCCCACGAGCAGTACTTC.